Listed here are 32 T cell receptor beta chains from one sample, sequenced in a study of tumor-infiltrating lymphocytes in localized non-small cell lung cancer. Sequenced by immunoSEQ multiplex PCR; TCRdb stores in-frame clones only, minus some. In the table there are tens of thousands of clones, around 62% of which are singletons. The sequenced sample was lung tumor tissue. The receptors here all came from a human donor with non-small cell lung cancer.

The chain employs TRBV5-1 and TRBJ1-1, with TRBD1 as a possible D gene (5 bases). Germline V gene sequence: CDR1 SGHRS, CDR2 YFSETQ. Trimming left V 3 bases short and J 1 base short, with 10 bases between. The CDR3 runs to 14 residues. CDR3 sequence reads: CASSWDGENTEAFF. The CDR3 bases are TGCGCCAGCAGCTGGGACGGGGAGAACACTGAAGCTTTCTTT.

The gene calls are TRBV10-3 and TRBJ2-1; 12 bases line up with TRBD2. The trim removed 8 bases at V and 5 bases at J, leaving 13 bases unmatched. Germline CDR1 is ENHRY and CDR2 is SYGVKD. The CDR3 contains 17 residues. The CDR3 is CAIGTPQGLAGHNEQFF. CDR3 in DNA: TGTGCCATCGGGACGCCCCAGGGACTAGCGGGTCACAATGAGCAGTTCTTC.

V gene TRBV6-5 combines with J gene TRBJ1-2; D is possibly TRBD1 (6 bases). Germline values: CDR1 MNHEY, CDR2 SVGAGI. With 9 bases removed from V and 2 bases from J, the gap between germline ends came to 10 bases. The CDR3 runs to 12 residues. CDR3 bases: TGTGCCAGTTCGACAGGAAACTATGGCTACACCTTC. It codes for CASSTGNYGYTF.

This clone has just a few counts. This chain joins TRBV27 and TRBJ1-5; D possibly corresponds to TRBD1 (6 bases). The CDR3 is made up of 15 amino acids. V lost 5 bases to trimming and J lost 4 bases, with 15 bases between them. From germline, CDR1 is MNHEY and CDR2 SMNVEV (reference sequence). CDR3 loop: CASSRAGTRNQPQHF. The CDR3 DNA is TGTGCCAGCAGTCGAGCCGGGACACGGAATCAGCCCCAGCATTTT.

This clone appeared once. The chain joins TRBV9 to TRBJ2-7; D may be TRBD2 (6 bases). TRBJ2-5 matches the DNA end more closely, so the J call is doubtful. The CDR3 has 14 amino acids. In germline, CDR1 is SGDLS, CDR2 YYNGEE. The chain's CDR3 is CASSVGDSQETQYF. CDR3 DNA: TGTGCCAGCAGCGTCGGGGACTCCCAAGAGACCCAGTACTTC.

The chain recombines TRBV14 with TRBJ2-3, with TRBD1 matching 7 bases. The junction had 8 bases not matched to a gene; V was cut back by 4 bases and J by 4 bases. Looked up from germline, CDR1 is SGHDN and CDR2 is FVKESK. The CDR3 covers 15 residues. In DNA, the CDR3 is TGTGCCAGCAGCCCCGGGACAGTTGTTCCAGATACGCAGTATTTT. It encodes CASSPGTVVPDTQYF.

The chain uses TRBV20-1 and TRBJ2-1; no clear D. The V and J ends lost 6 bases and 0 bases respectively, with 3 bases between them. CDR1 and CDR2 from the germline V gene are DFQATT and SNEGSKA (reference sequence). CDR3 length: 11 amino acids. The CDR3 spells CSAPSYNEQFF. For the CDR3, the DNA is TGCAGTGCCCCCTCCTACAATGAGCAGTTCTTC.

This chain connects TRBV18 to TRBJ1-1, with D perhaps matching TRBD1 (5 bases). The CDR3 extends over 14 amino acids. The germline CDR1 and CDR2 sequences are KGHSH and LQKENI. Trimming stripped 1 base from V and 3 bases from J, with 9 bases between. The CDR3 bases are TGTGCCAGCTCACCACAGGGGTATTACACTGAAGCTTTCTTT. Protein sequence: CASSPQGYYTEAFF.

The rearrangement links TRBV5-1 to TRBJ1-2, with 7 nucleotides matching TRBD1. CDR3 length: 15 amino acids. Germline assignment: CDR1 SGHRS and CDR2 YFSETQ. V was clipped by 3 bases and J by 4 bases; unmatched bases: 9. The CDR3 nucleotides read TGCGCCAGCAGCTCATCAGGGGGGCCTAGCTATGGCTACACCTTC. Amino acids: CASSSSGGPSYGYTF. Drawing the rest from reference TRBV5-1 and TRBJ1-2, the complete variable domain is KAGVTQTPRYLIKTRGQQVTLSCSPISGHRSVSWYQQTPGQGLQFLFEYFSETQRNKGNFPGRFSGRQFSNSRSEMNVSTLELGDSALYLCASSSSGGPSYGYTFGSGTRLTVV.

The V gene is TRBV15, the J gene TRBJ1-1; D gene unclear. This CDR3 comprises 14 residues. Germline CDR1 LNHNV, CDR2 YYDKDF (reference sequence). V lost 4 bases, J lost 3 bases, and 12 bases lay in between. CDR3 loop: CATSKGEGDTEAFF. CDR3 nucleotide sequence: TGTGCCACCAGCAAAGGTGAAGGAGACACTGAAGCTTTCTTT.

The chain recombines TRBV6-6 with TRBJ1-2; maybe TRBD1 (6 bases). Deletions cut 5 bases from V and 5 bases from J, with 18 bases between. Per germline, CDR1 MNHNY and CDR2 SVGAGI (reference sequence). The CDR3 consists of 15 residues. CDR3 nucleotides: TGTGCCAGCAGTGACGGACAGTCAAGGGTATATGGCTACACCTTC. Its protein product is CASSDGQSRVYGYTF.

The chain has TRBV7-9 and TRBJ1-4; possible D gene TRBD1, 5 bases. Looked up from germline, CDR1 is SEHNR and CDR2 is FQNEAQ (reference sequence). Trimming shortened V by 5 bases and J by 6 bases, and 10 bases separated the two germline ends. CDR3 size: 13 residues. The CDR3 here is CASSRGVDEKLFF. The CDR3 DNA reads as TGTGCCAGCAGCCGGGGGGTGGATGAAAAACTGTTTTTT.

The chain has TRBV18 and TRBJ2-1; the D is unclear. Per the germline V gene, CDR1 is KGHSH and CDR2 is LQKENI. The CDR3 contains 14 residues. V shed 2 bases and J shed 4 bases, with 9 bases lying between them. The CDR3 is CASSPSTSYNEQFF. For the CDR3, the DNA is TGTGCCAGCTCACCATCCACTTCTTACAATGAGCAGTTCTTC.

The rearrangement uses TRBV6-5 and TRBJ2-2; D ambiguous. Trimming removed 6 bases at V and 4 bases at J, with 15 bases between. CDR3 length equals 15 residues. Germline V gives CDR1 MNHEY, CDR2 SVGAGI. CDR3 nucleotides: TGTGCCAGCAGAACCACCCCATCCATCACCGGGGAGCTGTTTTTT. Translation gives CASRTTPSITGELFF.

The chain recombines TRBV7-9 with TRBJ2-5; weak D call: TRBD2 (6 bases). Trimming shortened V by 2 bases and J by 4 bases, and 14 bases separated the two germline ends. From germline, CDR1 is SEHNR and CDR2 FQNEAQ (reference sequence). The CDR3 loop spans 15 amino acids. The CDR3 DNA reads as TGTGCCAGCAGCTTATGGGGGGAGAGGGGAGAGACCCAGTACTTC. Amino acids: CASSLWGERGETQYF.

This clone was found a few times. The V gene is TRBV5-4, the J gene TRBJ2-1; D may be TRBD2 (6 bases). Germline assignment: CDR1 SGHNT and CDR2 YYREEE (reference sequence). The CDR3 length is 17 residues. V was trimmed by 0 bases and J by 7 bases, leaving 20 bases between them. This CDR3 is CASSLAFGSNRLNEQFF. The CDR3 DNA sequence: TGTGCCAGCAGCTTGGCTTTCGGGAGTAATAGATTGAATGAGCAGTTCTTC.

This clone was seen a handful of times. The CDR3 is CAWSVGGSTIYF. The CDR3 nucleotides are TGTGCCTGGAGTGTTGGAGGGAGCACCATATATTTT. The chain employs TRBV30 and TRBJ1-3; D ambiguous. V lost 0 bases and J lost 9, with 9 bases in between. The CDR3 extends over 12 amino acids. In germline, CDR1 is GTSNPN, CDR2 SVGIG (reference sequence).

V gene TRBV6-5 combines with J gene TRBJ2-2, with 9 bases matching TRBD1. Trimming cost V 5 bases and J 5 bases; bases outside gene matches: 3. Germline CDR1 and CDR2: MNHEY and SVGAGI. This CDR3 has 14 residues. This CDR3 is CASSAGTGTGELFF. Written as DNA, the CDR3 is TGTGCCAGCAGTGCCGGGACAGGGACCGGGGAGCTGTTTTTT.

The chain employs TRBV7-4 and TRBJ1-1, with D unclear. This CDR3 spans 18 amino acids. The germline gives CDR1 SGHVT, CDR2 SQSDAQ. The V gene lost 5 bases and the J gene lost 0 bases, with 22 bases spanning the gap. CDR3 residues: CASSPERIRVTVNTEAFF. The CDR3, as DNA: TGTGCCAGCAGCCCCGAGCGTATTCGTGTTACGGTGAACACTGAAGCTTTCTTT.

This clone appeared a few times. The rearrangement uses TRBV7-9 and TRBJ2-7; perhaps TRBD1 as D (6 bases). The CDR3 contains 15 residues. The germline V gene has CDR1 SEHNR and CDR2 FQNEAQ (reference sequence). Deletions cut 5 bases from V and 2 bases from J, with 16 bases between. Here the CDR3 DNA reads TGTGCCAGCAGCACCCACAGGGTGGCGACCTACGAGCAGTACTTC. Translated, it gives CASSTHRVATYEQYF.

This clone was seen a handful of times. The chain links TRBV5-4 to TRBJ1-1; 8 bases match TRBD1. The trim removed 3 bases at V and 3 bases at J, leaving 7 bases unmatched. Germline-derived CDR1 and CDR2 are SGHNT and YYREEE (reference sequence). The CDR3 sequence is 15 residues long. DNA for the CDR3: TGTGCCAGCAGCTCCCGGACAGGGTTGGACACTGAAGCTTTCTTT. This codes for CASSSRTGLDTEAFF.

Only a few counts were recorded for this clone. The CDR3 sequence is CASSTLPGQGDTEAFF. DNA of the CDR3: TGTGCCAGTAGTACTCTTCCGGGACAGGGCGACACTGAAGCTTTCTTT. The V call is TRBV19, the J call TRBJ1-1, with 9 nucleotides matching TRBD1. With V trimmed by 4 bases and J by 3 bases, 9 bases remained unmatched. Germline V lookup: CDR1 LNHDA, CDR2 SQIVND (reference sequence). The CDR3 spans 16 residues.

The chain links TRBV2 to TRBJ2-7; D is uncertain. The V end was cut by 1 base, the J end by 7 bases, with 11 bases between. The CDR3 is 13 amino acids. Germline CDR1 and CDR2: SNHLY and FYNNEI. Written as DNA, the CDR3 is TGTGCCAGCAGTGAAGGAGTTGTGGGAGAGCAGTACTTC. Translating gives CASSEGVVGEQYF.

J is TRBJ2-6 and V is TRBV2; D may match TRBD1 or TRBD2 (6 bases each). The V gene lost 1 base and the J gene lost 4 bases, with 14 bases spanning the gap. The CDR3 contains 17 residues. Germline CDR1 reads SNHLY; CDR2 reads FYNNEI. CDR3 DNA sequence: TGTGCCAGCAGTGAAGTCCGAGGGGGGCCAGGGGCCAACGTCCTGACTTTC. Amino acid sequence: CASSEVRGGPGANVLTF.

This rearrangement joins TRBV19 to TRBJ2-1; D not resolved. This CDR3 region has 13 residues. Germline assignment: CDR1 LNHDA and CDR2 SQIVND (reference sequence). Trimming left V 3 bases short and J 14 bases short, with 17 bases between. The CDR3 nucleotides are TGTGCCAGTAGTATGTCGGGCCCCATGGGGAAGTTCTTC. Amino acid sequence: CASSMSGPMGKFF.

This clone was recorded only once. This chain uses TRBV29-1 with TRBJ2-5; 8 bases match TRBD2. V gave up 6 bases and J gave up 4 bases; unmatched junction bases: 1. This CDR3 is built from 11 residues. CDR1 is SQVTM, CDR2 ANQGSEA, per germline. The CDR3 sequence is CSVGGVETQYF. Here the CDR3 DNA reads TGCAGCGTCGGGGGGGTAGAGACCCAGTACTTC.

The gene calls are TRBV2 and TRBJ1-2, with D possibly matching TRBD1 (6 bases). The CDR3 has 13 amino acids. With 3 bases removed from V and 6 bases from J, the gap between germline ends came to 11 bases. The germline CDR1 and CDR2 sequences are SNHLY and FYNNEI. DNA for the CDR3: TGTGCCAGCAGTGAGGGCAGGGGCGATGGCTACACCTTC. Translating gives CASSEGRGDGYTF.

The V gene is TRBV11-1, the J gene TRBJ2-1; D gene unclear. CDR1 is SGHAT and CDR2 is FQDESV in the germline V gene (reference sequence). The CDR3 has 11 residues. V lost 6 bases and J lost 6, with 6 bases in between. The CDR3 protein is CASRYFNEQFF. The CDR3, as DNA: TGTGCCAGCAGGTATTTCAATGAGCAGTTCTTC.

V is TRBV4-1 and J is TRBJ1-2; 8 bases map to TRBD1. Germline CDR1 and CDR2: MGHRA and YSYEKL. The CDR3 totals 17 residues. The V segment lost 6 bases and the J segment 6 bases; nucleotides outside the gene matches: 18. The CDR3 DNA is TGCGCCAGCAGTAGGGCGCGGACAGGGACGATGACAGATGGCTACACCTTC. Translation gives CASSRARTGTMTDGYTF.

The J gene is TRBJ2-1, the V gene TRBV6-5; 11 nucleotides line up with TRBD2. Losses at the gene ends were 4 bases for V and 2 bases for J; bases not matched to a gene: 4. The CDR3 is 16 amino acids. Germline V gives CDR1 MNHEY, CDR2 SVGAGI. CDR3 sequence (DNA): TGTGCCAGCAGTTCCCAGGGACTAGCGGCCTACAATGAGCAGTTCTTC. This encodes CASSSQGLAAYNEQFF.

In its sample, this clone was seen a few times. The J gene is TRBJ2-7, the V gene TRBV6-6, with TRBD1 identical over 7 bases. The J segment lost 1 base and the V segment lost 6 bases, leaving 9 bases of the junction unmatched. The CDR3 is made up of 15 amino acids. Per germline, CDR1 MNHNY and CDR2 SVGAGI (reference sequence). CDR3 in amino acids: CASSSTGSPSYEQYF. The CDR3 nucleotides are TGTGCCAGCAGCTCGACAGGGTCCCCTTCCTACGAGCAGTACTTC.

V gene TRBV5-1 combines with J gene TRBJ1-3; D perhaps matches TRBD1 (5 bases). This CDR3 contains 16 residues. V was pared by 3 bases and J by 2 bases, with 15 bases between. Germline V gene data show CDR1 as SGHRS and CDR2 as YFSETQ. CDR3 nucleotide sequence: TGCGCCAGCAGCTCCCTGCCGCAGGGAGCTGGAAACACCATATATTTT. Protein: CASSSLPQGAGNTIYF.